Listed here are 27 T cell receptor beta chains from one sample, sequenced in a study of technical replicates of blood from several donors (TCRdb year 2017). Libraries came from the immunoSEQ multiplex PCR assay. In TCRdb, the immuneACCESS table is reduced to in-frame sequences with V and J assigned. These tables do not hold every clone; where another copy was compared, an unresolved V gene accounts for under half, and the others remain unexplained. For this sample there are roughly 15,000 clones; around nine tenths appear just once. Of the sample, 9% to 15% is held by the ten largest clones. The sample taken for sequencing was PBMCs. Receptors were obtained from a human donor in good health.

The chain couples TRBV27 to TRBJ2-1; TRBD1 aligns across 9 bases. This CDR3 spans 15 amino acids. In germline, CDR1 is MNHEY, CDR2 SMNVEV (reference sequence). V trimming: 6 bases; J trimming: 2 bases; junction bases outside the gene matches: 5. For the CDR3, the DNA is TGTGCCAGCAGCTCCCGGACAGGGGCCTACAATGAGCAGTTCTTC. This translates into CASSSRTGAYNEQFF.

The chain uses TRBV6-4 and TRBJ2-1; 9 nucleotides match TRBD2. This CDR3 is 16 amino acids long. Germline values: CDR1 MRHNA, CDR2 SNTAGT. The V gene end was trimmed by 6 bases and the J gene end by 0 bases; junction bases not matched to a gene: 6. DNA of the CDR3: TGTGCCAGCAGACAAGAAGCGGGAGGCTCCTACAATGAGCAGTTCTTC. Its protein is CASRQEAGGSYNEQFF.

The chain is built from TRBV5-1 and TRBJ1-2; D gene ambiguous. The V and J ends lost 1 base and 7 bases respectively, with 11 bases between them. The CDR3 sequence is 13 residues long. Per germline, CDR1 SGHRS and CDR2 YFSETQ. The chain's CDR3 is CASSLRAEGGYTF. In DNA form, the CDR3 reads TGCGCCAGCAGCTTGAGGGCAGAGGGTGGCTACACCTTC.

The V and J genes are TRBV5-1 and TRBJ2-7; 9 bases match TRBD1. This CDR3 comprises 16 residues. Germline CDR1 SGHRS, CDR2 YFSETQ. J gave up 6 bases and V 3 bases, and 13 bases lay outside the gene matches. CDR3 sequence reads: CASSWMGGTGTFEQYF. CDR3 DNA: TGCGCCAGCAGCTGGATGGGCGGGACAGGGACTTTCGAGCAGTACTTC.

This chain uses TRBV11-1 with TRBJ2-7, with 8 positions matching TRBD2. This CDR3 is 14 amino acids long. Germline V gives CDR1 SGHAT, CDR2 FQDESV (reference sequence). Losses at the gene ends were 6 bases for V and 6 bases for J; bases not matched to a gene: 10. CDR3 DNA sequence: TGTGCCAGCAGGGTAGCAGCGGGAGTCGGCGAGCAGTACTTC. Translated, it gives CASRVAAGVGEQYF.

In this sample, this clone turned up once. The rearrangement joins TRBV30 to TRBJ1-5, with D possibly being TRBD1 (5 bases). This CDR3 comprises 14 residues. Between the trimmed V and J ends, which lost 1 base and 0 bases, there was a span of 7 bases. Per the germline V gene, CDR1 is GTSNPN and CDR2 is SVGIG (reference sequence). CDR3 protein: CAWSGGYSNQPQHF. The CDR3 DNA reads as TGTGCCTGGAGTGGGGGCTATAGCAATCAGCCCCAGCATTTT.

This clone was detected once. The chain joins TRBV5-1 to TRBJ1-4; TRBD1 matches at 7 bases. J gave up 6 bases and V 4 bases, and 6 bases lay outside the gene matches. Germline CDR1 is SGHRS and CDR2 is YFSETQ. This CDR3 region has 14 residues. This CDR3 reads CASSTGQEHEKLFF. In nucleotides, the CDR3 is TGCGCCAGCAGCACCGGACAGGAACATGAAAAACTGTTTTTT.

This clone was counted once. The V gene is TRBV13, the J gene TRBJ2-5, with 7 nucleotides matching TRBD2. The CDR3 runs 15 residues. The V and J ends lost 3 bases and 1 base, in that order; junction bases with no gene match: 5. Germline V gene lookup returns CDR1 PRHDT and CDR2 FYEKMQ (reference sequence). CDR3 DNA sequence: TGTGCCAGCAGCTTTAGCGGGTCCCTCCAAGAGACCCAGTACTTC. The encoded protein is CASSFSGSLQETQYF.

The chain combines TRBV5-6 with TRBJ2-2; 7 bases are a match to TRBD1. This CDR3 spans 15 amino acids. Germline V gene data show CDR1 as SGHDT and CDR2 as YYEEEE. V gave up 3 bases and J gave up 0 bases; unmatched junction bases: 2. DNA for the CDR3: TGTGCCAGCAGCTCCGGGACAGCGAACACCGGGGAGCTGTTTTTT. It specifies CASSSGTANTGELFF.

The chain links TRBV10-3 to TRBJ2-7; D is ambiguous. CDR1 is ENHRY, CDR2 SYGVKD, per germline. The CDR3 runs 12 residues. The ends were cut back, 2 bases at V and 4 bases at J, with 6 bases in the middle. CDR3 DNA: TGTGCCATCAGTGAGACAAGATACGAGCAGTACTTC. Encoded protein: CAISETRYEQYF.

The genes are TRBV5-4 and TRBJ2-2; D gene uncertain. CDR1 and CDR2 (germline): SGHNT, YYREEE (reference sequence). Trimming stripped 0 bases from V and 4 bases from J, with 22 bases between. The CDR3 spans 19 residues. The CDR3 reads CASSLASPTTLRGTGELFF. The CDR3 DNA is TGTGCCAGCAGCTTGGCCTCGCCGACGACCCTGCGAGGCACCGGGGAGCTGTTTTTT.

This clone was detected a few times. The gene calls are TRBV5-1 and TRBJ1-5; a possible D gene is TRBD1 (6 bases). CDR1 is SGHRS and CDR2 is YFSETQ in the germline V gene. The V end lost 2 bases, the J end lost 7 bases, and 10 bases lay between the germline ends. CDR3 length equals 13 residues. The CDR3, as DNA: TGCGCCAGCAGCTTAGCAGGGGAGCAGCCCCAGCATTTT. Its protein is CASSLAGEQPQHF.

This clone was seen a handful of times. This chain links TRBV19 with TRBJ2-1, with D tentatively TRBD1 (6 bases). The CDR3 runs to 14 residues. Germline CDR1 LNHDA, CDR2 SQIVND (reference sequence). The V end was cut by 5 bases, the J end by 5 bases, with 13 bases between. This CDR3 is CASSAIHRDNEQFF. For the CDR3, the DNA is TGTGCCAGTAGTGCTATTCACAGGGACAATGAGCAGTTCTTC.

This clone was recorded once. The J gene is TRBJ2-1, the V gene TRBV29-1; 7 nucleotides match TRBD2. In germline, CDR1 is SQVTM, CDR2 ANQGSEA. The CDR3 loop spans 13 amino acids. V lost 5 bases to trimming and J lost 9 bases; unmatched junction nucleotides: 10. CDR3 bases: TGCAGCGTTCGCCCCACGGGGGGAGGTGAGCAGTTCTTC. This gives the protein CSVRPTGGGEQFF.

This clone has more than one count but fewer than ten. V is TRBV10-3 and J is TRBJ2-7; possibly TRBD1 for D (6 bases). This CDR3 contains 14 residues. The germline gives CDR1 ENHRY, CDR2 SYGVKD. Trimming took off 10 bases at V and 5 bases at J, with 21 bases between the two ends. The CDR3 sequence: CATGGVGRGNEQYF. The CDR3 DNA is TGTGCCACAGGAGGAGTGGGCAGGGGAAACGAGCAGTACTTC.

This rearrangement joins TRBV27 to TRBJ2-3, with D possibly matching TRBD2 (6 bases). CDR3 length: 16 residues. Trimming took 3 bases from V and 2 from J, leaving 15 bases between them. Germline V gene sequence: CDR1 MNHEY, CDR2 SMNVEV (reference sequence). CDR3 region: CASSFQLAETTDTQYF. For the CDR3, the DNA is TGTGCCAGCAGTTTCCAACTAGCAGAGACCACAGATACGCAGTATTTT.

The chain links TRBV6-4 to TRBJ2-1, with 7 bases that match TRBD2. Germline CDR1 reads MRHNA; CDR2 reads SNTAGT. The CDR3 totals 14 residues. V was pared by 3 bases and J by 9 bases, with 8 bases of the junction left unmatched. CDR3 residues: CASSEGGGGGEQFF. DNA of the CDR3: TGTGCCAGCAGTGAGGGAGGAGGCGGGGGTGAGCAGTTCTTC.

The V and J genes are TRBV9 and TRBJ1-2; the D is unclear. Germline V CDR1 and CDR2: SGDLS, YYNGEE. Trimming stripped 5 bases from V and 1 base from J, with 9 bases between. The length of the CDR3 is 13 residues. CDR3 amino acids: CASREDLNYGYTF. DNA of the CDR3: TGTGCCAGCAGGGAGGATCTTAACTATGGCTACACCTTC.

The gene calls are TRBV19 and TRBJ1-4; 10 nucleotides line up with TRBD1. Per germline, CDR1 LNHDA and CDR2 SQIVND (reference sequence). V lost 4 bases to trimming and J lost 5 bases; unmatched junction nucleotides: 4. The CDR3 length is 15 residues. CDR3: CASSTGQGVNEKLFF. CDR3 coding DNA: TGTGCCAGTAGTACAGGACAGGGGGTGAATGAAAAACTGTTTTTT.

The sample holds one count of this clone. This chain connects TRBV29-1 to TRBJ1-2, with a possible D match to TRBD1 (5 bases). The CDR3 consists of 16 residues. Germline CDR1 is SQVTM and CDR2 is ANQGSEA. V lost 3 bases and J 4 bases, leaving 21 bases between the germline ends. The CDR3 nucleotides are TGCAGCGTTGAGGAGGGCAGGGCTCACACCCCCTATGGCTACACCTTC. Translated, it gives CSVEEGRAHTPYGYTF. The full variable domain, in which reference TRBV29-1 and TRBJ1-2 provide the parts outside the CDR3, is SAVISQKPSRDICQRGTSLTIQCQVDSQVTMMFWYRQQPGQSLTLIATANQGSEATYESGFVIDKFPISRPNLTFSTLTVSNMSPEDSSIYLCSVEEGRAHTPYGYTFGSGTRLTVV.

This chain links TRBV13 with TRBJ2-2, with 9 nucleotides matching TRBD1. The trim removed 5 bases at V and 4 bases at J, leaving 5 bases unmatched. CDR3 length equals 15 residues. CDR1 is PRHDT, CDR2 FYEKMQ, per germline (reference sequence). The CDR3, as DNA: TGTGCCAGCAGCCTCGGACAGGGGAGCACCGGGGAGCTGTTTTTT. Residues: CASSLGQGSTGELFF.

The J gene is TRBJ2-7, the V gene TRBV28; no reliable D call. The CDR3 extends over 12 amino acids. Between the trimmed V and J ends, which lost 2 bases and 2 bases, there was a span of 4 bases. The V gene's germline CDR1 is MDHEN and CDR2 SYDVKM. The CDR3 sequence: CASSLSPYEQYF. In DNA, the CDR3 is TGTGCCAGCAGTTTAAGCCCCTACGAGCAGTACTTC.

The rearrangement links TRBV25-1 to TRBJ2-7; a possible D gene is TRBD1 (5 bases). Trimming shortened V by 2 bases and J by 3 bases, and 14 bases separated the two germline ends. Germline V gives CDR1 MGHDK, CDR2 SYGVNS. The CDR3 is 15 amino acids. The CDR3 loop reads CASSETGESFYEQYF. In DNA form, the CDR3 reads TGTGCCAGCAGTGAAACAGGCGAGTCTTTCTACGAGCAGTACTTC.

The V call is TRBV5-4, the J call TRBJ1-4; D remains unclear. The CDR3 contains 16 residues. The V gene's germline CDR1 is SGHNT and CDR2 YYREEE (reference sequence). V was cut by 3 bases and J by 5 bases, with 17 bases left in between. Here the CDR3 DNA reads TGTGCCAGCAGCTGGGCTGACCGCCCTCTAAATGAAAAACTGTTTTTT. This encodes CASSWADRPLNEKLFF. The variable domain in full, completed from reference TRBV5-4 and TRBJ1-4, reads ETGVTQSPTHLIKTRGQQVTLRCSSQSGHNTVSWYQQALGQGPQFIFQYYREEENGRGNFPPRFSGLQFPNYSSELNVNALELDDSALYLCASSWADRPLNEKLFFGSGTQLSVL.

The rearrangement links TRBV30 to TRBJ1-2; D not resolved. The CDR3 length is 11 residues. V was clipped by 4 bases and J by 2 bases, with 5 bases between them. CDR1 and CDR2 from the germline V gene are GTSNPN and SVGIG (reference sequence). The CDR3 spells CAWNTNYGYTF. CDR3 sequence (DNA): TGTGCCTGGAACACGAACTATGGCTACACCTTC.

The CDR3 sequence is CASSELPSGELFF. DNA of the CDR3: TGTGCCAGTAGTGAACTCCCTTCCGGGGAGCTGTTTTTT. V is TRBV19 and J is TRBJ2-2; D unclear. The V end was cut by 5 bases, the J end by 6 bases, with 10 bases between. The germline V gene encodes CDR1 LNHDA and CDR2 SQIVND (reference sequence). This CDR3 is built from 13 residues.

V gene TRBV7-8 combines with J gene TRBJ2-3, with 8 nucleotides matching TRBD1. Germline V gene lookup returns CDR1 SGHVS and CDR2 FQNEAQ. V was clipped by 3 bases and J by 5 bases; unmatched bases: 4. The CDR3 runs 14 residues. CDR3: CASSFSGGIDTQYF. The CDR3 DNA reads as TGTGCCAGCAGCTTCTCAGGGGGCATAGATACGCAGTATTTT. Full variable domain (remainder filled in from reference TRBV7-8 and TRBJ2-3): GAGVSQSPRYKVAKRGQDVALRCDPISGHVSLFWYQQALGQGPEFLTYFQNEAQLDKSGLPSDRFFAERPEGSVSTLKIQRTQQEDSAVYLCASSFSGGIDTQYFGPGTRLTVL.